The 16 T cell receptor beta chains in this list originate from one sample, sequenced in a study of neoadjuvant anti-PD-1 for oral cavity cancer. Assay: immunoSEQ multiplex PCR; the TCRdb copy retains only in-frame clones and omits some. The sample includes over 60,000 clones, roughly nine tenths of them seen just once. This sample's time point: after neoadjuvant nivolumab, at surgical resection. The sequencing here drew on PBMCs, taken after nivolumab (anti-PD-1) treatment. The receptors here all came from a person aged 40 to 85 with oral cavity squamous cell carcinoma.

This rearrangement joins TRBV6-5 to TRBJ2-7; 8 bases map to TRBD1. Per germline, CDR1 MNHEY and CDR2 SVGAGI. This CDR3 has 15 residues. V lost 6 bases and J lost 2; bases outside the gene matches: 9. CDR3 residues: CASRRTGGSAYEQYF. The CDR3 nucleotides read TGTGCCAGCAGACGAACAGGGGGTTCGGCCTACGAGCAGTACTTC.

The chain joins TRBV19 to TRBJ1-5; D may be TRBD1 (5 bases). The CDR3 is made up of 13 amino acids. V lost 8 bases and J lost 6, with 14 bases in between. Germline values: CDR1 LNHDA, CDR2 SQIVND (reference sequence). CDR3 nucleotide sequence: TGTGCCAGTGCCGCAGGGACTACTCAGCCCCAGCATTTT. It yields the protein CASAAGTTQPQHF.

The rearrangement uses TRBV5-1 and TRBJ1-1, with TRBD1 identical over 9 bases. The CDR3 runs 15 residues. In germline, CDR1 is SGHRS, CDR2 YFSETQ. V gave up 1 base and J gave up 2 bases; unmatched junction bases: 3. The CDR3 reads CASSLPTGGNTEAFF. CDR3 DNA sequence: TGCGCCAGCAGCTTGCCCACAGGGGGCAACACTGAAGCTTTCTTT.

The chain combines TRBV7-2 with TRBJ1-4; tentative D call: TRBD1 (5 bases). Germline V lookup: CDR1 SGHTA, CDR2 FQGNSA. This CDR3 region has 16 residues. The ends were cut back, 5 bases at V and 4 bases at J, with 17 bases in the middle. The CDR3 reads CASSNWPGRSNEKLFF. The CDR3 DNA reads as TGTGCCAGCAGCAATTGGCCGGGACGGAGTAATGAAAAACTGTTTTTT.

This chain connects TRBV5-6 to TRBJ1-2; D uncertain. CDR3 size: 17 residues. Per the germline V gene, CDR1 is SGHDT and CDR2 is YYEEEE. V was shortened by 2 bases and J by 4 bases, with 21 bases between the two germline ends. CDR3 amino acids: CASSFFVQDSITYGYTF. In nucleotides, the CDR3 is TGTGCCAGCAGCTTCTTTGTCCAGGACTCTATTACCTATGGCTACACCTTC.

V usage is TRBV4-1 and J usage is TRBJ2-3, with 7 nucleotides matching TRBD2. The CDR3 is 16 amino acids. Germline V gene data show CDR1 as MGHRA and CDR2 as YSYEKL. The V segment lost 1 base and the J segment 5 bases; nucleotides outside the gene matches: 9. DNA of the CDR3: TGCGCCAGCAGCCAAGTAGGGCGGGGCGGGGGAGATACGCAGTATTTT. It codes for CASSQVGRGGGDTQYF.

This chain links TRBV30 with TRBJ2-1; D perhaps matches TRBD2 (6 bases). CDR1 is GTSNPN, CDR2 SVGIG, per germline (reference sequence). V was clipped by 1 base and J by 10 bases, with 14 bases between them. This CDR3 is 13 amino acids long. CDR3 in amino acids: CAWSGVGGVEQFF. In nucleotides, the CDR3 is TGTGCCTGGAGTGGGGTGGGCGGGGTCGAGCAGTTCTTC.

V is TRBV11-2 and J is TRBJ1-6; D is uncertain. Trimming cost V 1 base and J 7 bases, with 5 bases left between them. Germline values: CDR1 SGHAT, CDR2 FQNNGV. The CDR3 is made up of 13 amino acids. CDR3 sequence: CASSLVENSPLHF. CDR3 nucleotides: TGTGCCAGCAGCTTAGTGGAGAATTCACCCCTCCACTTT.

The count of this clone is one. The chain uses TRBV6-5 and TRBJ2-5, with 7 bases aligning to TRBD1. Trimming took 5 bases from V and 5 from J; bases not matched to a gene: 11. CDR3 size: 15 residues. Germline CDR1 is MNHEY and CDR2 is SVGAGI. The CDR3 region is CASSLTSTGRETQYF. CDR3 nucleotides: TGTGCCAGCAGTCTAACCTCGACAGGGCGCGAGACCCAGTACTTC.

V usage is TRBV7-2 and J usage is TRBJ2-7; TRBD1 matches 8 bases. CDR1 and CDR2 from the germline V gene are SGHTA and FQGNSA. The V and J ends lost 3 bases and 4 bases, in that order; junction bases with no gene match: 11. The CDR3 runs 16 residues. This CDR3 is CASSFSLQGAAYEQYF. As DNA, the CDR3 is TGTGCCAGCAGCTTCTCGCTTCAGGGGGCGGCGTACGAGCAGTACTTC. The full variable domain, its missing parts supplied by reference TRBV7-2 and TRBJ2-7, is GAGVSQSPSNKVTEKGKDVELRCDPISGHTALYWYRQSLGQGLEFLIYFQGNSAPDKSGLPSDRFSAERTGGSVSTLTIQRTQQEDSAVYLCASSFSLQGAAYEQYFGPGTRLTVT.

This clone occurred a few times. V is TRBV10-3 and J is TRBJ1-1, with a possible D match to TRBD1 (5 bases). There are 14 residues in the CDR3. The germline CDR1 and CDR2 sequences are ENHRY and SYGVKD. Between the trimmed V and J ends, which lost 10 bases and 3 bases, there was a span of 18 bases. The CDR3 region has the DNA TGTGCCACTAAGGGGCCCCTGATCGACACTGAAGCTTTCTTT. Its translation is CATKGPLIDTEAFF.

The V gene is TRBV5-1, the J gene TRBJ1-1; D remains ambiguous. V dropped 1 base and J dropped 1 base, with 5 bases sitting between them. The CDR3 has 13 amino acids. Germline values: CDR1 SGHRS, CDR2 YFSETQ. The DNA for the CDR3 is TGCGCCAGCAGCTTGCGGGGGAACACTGAAGCTTTCTTT. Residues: CASSLRGNTEAFF. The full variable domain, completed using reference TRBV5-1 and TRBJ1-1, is KAGVTQTPRYLIKTRGQQVTLSCSPISGHRSVSWYQQTPGQGLQFLFEYFSETQRNKGNFPGRFSGRQFSNSRSEMNVSTLELGDSALYLCASSLRGNTEAFFGQGTRLTVV.

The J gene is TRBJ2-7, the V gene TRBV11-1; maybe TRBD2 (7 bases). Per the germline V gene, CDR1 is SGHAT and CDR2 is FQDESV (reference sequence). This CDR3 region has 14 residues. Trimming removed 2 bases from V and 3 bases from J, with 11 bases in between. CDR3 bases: TGTGCCAGCAGCTTAAGGGGGGGCTTCTACGAGCAGTACTTC. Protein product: CASSLRGGFYEQYF.

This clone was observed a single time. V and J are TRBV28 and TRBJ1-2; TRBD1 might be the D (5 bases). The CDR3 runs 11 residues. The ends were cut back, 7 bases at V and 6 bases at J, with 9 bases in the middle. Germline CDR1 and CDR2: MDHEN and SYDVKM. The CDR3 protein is CASIRGDGYTF. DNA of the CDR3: TGTGCCAGCATACGGGGGGATGGCTACACCTTC.

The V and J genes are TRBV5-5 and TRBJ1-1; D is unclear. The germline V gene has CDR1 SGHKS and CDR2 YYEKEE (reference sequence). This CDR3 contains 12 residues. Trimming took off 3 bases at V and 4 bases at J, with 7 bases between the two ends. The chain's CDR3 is CASSWQTTEAFF. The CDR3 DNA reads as TGTGCCAGCAGCTGGCAGACCACTGAAGCTTTCTTT.

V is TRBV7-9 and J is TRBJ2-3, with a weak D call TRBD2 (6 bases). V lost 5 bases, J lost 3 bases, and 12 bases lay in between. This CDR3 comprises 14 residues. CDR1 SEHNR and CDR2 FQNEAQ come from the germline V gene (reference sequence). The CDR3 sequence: CASSLNSGTDTQYF. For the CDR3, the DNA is TGTGCCAGCAGCCTGAATAGCGGAACAGATACGCAGTATTTT.